One and the same sample provided the 30 T cell receptor beta chains below, sequenced in a study of T cell responses to AZD1222 COVID-19 vaccine. The assay was immunoSEQ multiplex PCR, and TCRdb's table has in-frame clones only and misses some. The sample has more than 95,000 clones; almost 95% are singletons. This specimen was peripheral blood, taken 28 days after the second AZD1222 dose. The source of these receptors is an adult who received the AZD1222 COVID-19 vaccine.

V and J are TRBV7-9 and TRBJ1-2, with D unclear. CDR1 and CDR2 from the germline V gene are SEHNR and FQNEAQ (reference sequence). Trimming took 5 bases from V and 0 from J, leaving 16 bases between them. The CDR3 spans 16 residues. CDR3 residues: CASSPVRGASNYGYTF. Written as DNA, the CDR3 is TGTGCCAGCAGCCCCGTTCGGGGTGCTTCTAACTATGGCTACACCTTC.

The chain links TRBV15 to TRBJ2-2; 9 bases fit TRBD2. V lost 0 bases, J lost 1 base, and 0 bases stayed unmatched. The CDR3 is 16 residues long. Germline CDR1 LNHNV, CDR2 YYDKDF (reference sequence). In nucleotides, the CDR3 is TGTGCCACCAGCAGAGAAGCGGGAGGGAACACCGGGGAGCTGTTTTTT. Its translation is CATSREAGGNTGELFF.

This clone was seen once. The rearrangement uses TRBV3-1 (or the pseudogene TRBV3-2) and TRBJ2-7; no reliable D call. This CDR3 has 14 residues. The ends were cut back, 4 bases at V and 2 bases at J, with 12 bases in the middle. Germline values: CDR1 LGHDT, CDR2 YNNKEL (reference sequence). The CDR3 loop is CASSLRLPPYEQYF. The DNA of the CDR3 is TGTGCCAGCAGCCTGCGACTGCCACCCTACGAGCAGTACTTC.

The chain combines TRBV9 with TRBJ2-2, with D possibly called TRBD1 or TRBD2 (6 bases each). The CDR3 totals 14 residues. The V end lost 7 bases, the J end lost 4 bases, and 14 bases lay between the germline ends. Germline lookup yields CDR1 SGDLS and CDR2 YYNGEE. The CDR3 here is CASSEGGPTGELFF. The CDR3 DNA sequence: TGTGCCAGCTCTGAGGGGGGCCCCACCGGGGAGCTGTTTTTT.

The rearrangement links TRBV19 to TRBJ1-2; a possible D gene is TRBD1 (5 bases). V dropped 5 bases and J dropped 5 bases, with 18 bases sitting between them. The CDR3 extends over 15 amino acids. Germline values: CDR1 LNHDA, CDR2 SQIVND (reference sequence). CDR3 coding DNA: TGTGCCAGTAGTCGTCCCGGGACTCAAGATTATGGCTACACCTTC. Its translation: CASSRPGTQDYGYTF.

CDR3 sequence (DNA): TGCGCCAGCAGTGAGGGGCGGGAGGGCCTAAGGCGGGAGCAGTTCTTC. This encodes CASSEGREGLRREQFF. The V and J genes are TRBV10-1 and TRBJ2-1; TRBD2 matches at 9 bases. There are 16 residues in the CDR3. J gave up 10 bases and V 2 bases, and 12 bases lay outside the gene matches. Per the germline V gene, CDR1 is WNHNN and CDR2 is SYGVQD (reference sequence).

Only one count was recorded for this clone. The chain uses TRBV2 and TRBJ1-2, with a weak D call TRBD1 (5 bases). CDR1 and CDR2 from the germline V gene are SNHLY and FYNNEI. The V end was cut by 5 bases, the J end by 3 bases, with 13 bases between. This CDR3 contains 14 residues. Here the CDR3 DNA reads TGTGCCAGCAGTCTCACGGGGGAACACTATGGCTACACCTTC. Protein product: CASSLTGEHYGYTF.

The J gene is TRBJ1-1, the V gene TRBV6-5; tentatively, D is TRBD1 (5 bases). The germline V and J ends were trimmed by 5 bases and 0 bases, with 13 bases remaining between them. The CDR3 sequence is 15 residues long. Germline V gene data show CDR1 as MNHEY and CDR2 as SVGAGI. In nucleotides, the CDR3 is TGTGCCAGCAGTACCCGACAGCAAGTGAACACTGAAGCTTTCTTT. The encoded protein is CASSTRQQVNTEAFF.

The V and J genes are TRBV28 and TRBJ1-6; TRBD1 matches at 7 bases. This CDR3 is built from 14 residues. With 4 bases clipped from V and 10 bases from J, the junction kept 7 bases outside the gene matches. The germline CDR1 and CDR2 sequences are MDHEN and SYDVKM. CDR3 sequence (DNA): TGTGCCAGCAGTTCACAGGGGAGTTACTCACCCCTCCACTTT. Its translation: CASSSQGSYSPLHF.

The J gene is TRBJ1-4, the V gene TRBV18; TRBD1 might be the D (5 bases). Germline CDR1 and CDR2: KGHSH and LQKENI. V lost 5 bases, J lost 0 bases, and 13 bases lay in between. The CDR3 length is 16 residues. The CDR3 loop is CASSYRRDSTNEKLFF. For the CDR3, the DNA is TGTGCCAGCTCATACAGGAGAGATTCAACTAATGAAAAACTGTTTTTT.

In the case of this clone: An end of the junction differs from the germline gene, which may be a read error. The genes are TRBV14 and TRBJ2-7, with 9 bases that match TRBD2. The CDR3 has 15 amino acids. CDR1 is SGHDN and CDR2 is FVKESK in the germline V gene. The DNA for the CDR3 is TGTGCCAGCAGCCCCGCCGGGACTAGCTCCCACGAGCAGTACTTC. Translation gives CASSPAGTSSHEQYF.

V usage is TRBV30 and J usage is TRBJ1-1, with 8 bases that match TRBD1. Germline V lookup: CDR1 GTSNPN, CDR2 SVGIG (reference sequence). The CDR3 consists of 16 residues. The junction had 15 bases not matched to a gene; V was cut back by 4 bases and J by 5 bases. CDR3 sequence (DNA): TGTGCCTGGAAACCCCCCCACAGGGGGGTTTGGACTGAAGCTTTCTTT. Amino acids: CAWKPPHRGVWTEAFF.

The rearrangement links TRBV10-3 to TRBJ2-3, with D perhaps being TRBD1 or TRBD2 (5 bases each). The V and J ends lost 3 bases and 5 bases respectively, with 15 bases between them. The germline CDR1 and CDR2 sequences are ENHRY and SYGVKD. The length of the CDR3 is 15 residues. This CDR3 reads CAISDEGTGIDTQYF. CDR3 sequence (DNA): TGTGCCATCAGTGACGAGGGGACCGGAATAGATACGCAGTATTTT.

V and J are TRBV7-8 and TRBJ2-7; TRBD2 is a possible D gene (6 bases). CDR1 and CDR2 (germline): SGHVS, FQNEAQ. The CDR3 totals 13 residues. Trimming cost V 5 bases and J 1 base, with 9 bases left between them. The DNA of the CDR3 is TGTGCCAGCAGCCCCGGACTATCCTACGAGCAGTACTTC. Protein sequence: CASSPGLSYEQYF.

The chain carries TRBV11-3 and TRBJ2-2; D not resolved. V was trimmed by 3 bases and J by 3 bases, leaving 8 bases between them. Germline values: CDR1 SGHNT, CDR2 YENEEA. The CDR3 runs 14 residues. The CDR3 protein is CASSLMSYTGELFF. The CDR3 DNA follows: TGTGCCAGCAGCTTGATGAGTTACACCGGGGAGCTGTTTTTT.

A remark on this clone: Other DNA sequences of this sample code for an identical CDR3. The V call is TRBV27, the J call TRBJ2-7; either TRBD1 or TRBD2 may supply D (5 bases each). Trimming removed 3 bases at V and 4 bases at J, with 7 bases between. The CDR3 length is 12 residues. Germline-derived CDR1 and CDR2 are MNHEY and SMNVEV (reference sequence). DNA of the CDR3: TGTGCCAGCAGTTTGAGGGGTTACGAGCAGTACTTC. Translated: CASSLRGYEQYF.

The chain is built from TRBV6-4 and TRBJ2-7, with 7 nucleotides matching TRBD2. V dropped 2 bases and J dropped 2; count of bases not matched to a gene: 3. Germline CDR1 is MRHNA and CDR2 is SNTAGT. The length of the CDR3 is 14 residues. For the CDR3, the DNA is TGTGCCAGCAGTGACGAAGCGGGACCCTACGAGCAGTACTTC. This encodes CASSDEAGPYEQYF.

The chain couples TRBV5-6 to TRBJ2-7; 10 nucleotides agree with TRBD1. The CDR3 runs to 15 residues. Looked up from germline, CDR1 is SGHDT and CDR2 is YYEEEE. The J segment lost 7 bases and the V segment lost 4 bases, leaving 11 bases of the junction unmatched. DNA for the CDR3: TGTGCCAGCAGCGAGGCCGGGACAGGGGTAAGGGAGCAGTACTTC. This encodes CASSEAGTGVREQYF.

This chain joins TRBV7-9 and TRBJ2-1; 10 bases map to TRBD1. Germline V gene data show CDR1 as SEHNR and CDR2 as FQNEAQ (reference sequence). The ends lost 3 bases at V and 9 bases at J; junction bases unmatched: 8. The length of the CDR3 is 15 residues. DNA of the CDR3: TGTGCCAGCAGCTTCGCTGACAGGGGGCAGGGTGAGCAGTTCTTC. It yields the protein CASSFADRGQGEQFF.

The V and J genes are TRBV28 and TRBJ2-2, with TRBD1 as a possible D gene (6 bases). Germline-derived CDR1 and CDR2 are MDHEN and SYDVKM. This CDR3 region has 12 residues. V was cut by 7 bases and J by 5 bases, with 8 bases left in between. In nucleotides, the CDR3 is TGTGCCAGCAATACAGGGACCGGGGAGCTGTTTTTT. It is translated as CASNTGTGELFF.

The rearrangement joins TRBV11-2 to TRBJ1-3; D gene ambiguous. The CDR3 extends over 12 amino acids. The V gene's germline CDR1 is SGHAT and CDR2 FQNNGV. V was shortened by 2 bases and J by 1 base, with 0 bases between the two germline ends. The CDR3, as DNA: TGTGCCAGCAGCTTATCTGGAAACACCATATATTTT. This translates into CASSLSGNTIYF.

DNA of the CDR3: TGTGCCAGCAGCGGCTACCACGGGACAGGGGGAGTCGTAATCAATGAGCAGTTCTTC. It yields the protein CASSGYHGTGGVVINEQFF. The gene calls are TRBV5-6 and TRBJ2-1; 11 bases line up with TRBD1. Trimming at V came to 4 bases and at J to 6 bases, leaving 18 bases not matched to a gene. CDR1 and CDR2 from the germline V gene are SGHDT and YYEEEE. The CDR3 spans 19 residues.

The rearrangement joins TRBV7-6 to TRBJ1-2, with TRBD1 as a possible D gene (5 bases). The CDR3 spans 16 residues. Germline V gene lookup returns CDR1 SGHVS and CDR2 FNYEAQ. V was clipped by 4 bases and J by 0 bases, with 15 bases between them. CDR3 residues: CASSSRAGSANYGYTF. CDR3 in DNA: TGTGCCAGCAGCTCCAGGGCGGGGTCGGCTAACTATGGCTACACCTTC.

The chain recombines TRBV5-8 with TRBJ1-5, with 7 bases aligning to TRBD1. The V and J ends lost 0 bases and 0 bases, in that order; junction bases with no gene match: 6. Germline V lookup: CDR1 SGHTS, CDR2 YDEGEE. This CDR3 has 17 residues. Here the CDR3 reads CASSLETGTDSNQPQHF. Here the CDR3 DNA reads TGTGCCAGCAGCTTGGAGACTGGGACAGATAGCAATCAGCCCCAGCATTTT.

This sequence joins TRBV28 and TRBJ2-1, with D unresolved. This CDR3 spans 18 amino acids. The V end was cut by 6 bases, the J end by 0 bases, with 21 bases between. The V gene's germline CDR1 is MDHEN and CDR2 SYDVKM. The CDR3 DNA is TGTGCCAGCAGCCAAGCCCCCGAGACCTTTCCCTCCTACAATGAGCAGTTCTTC. It codes for CASSQAPETFPSYNEQFF.

This clone has only a few counts. The chain couples TRBV12-3 or TRBV12-4 to TRBJ2-2; D call uncertain. This CDR3 is 13 amino acids long. The ends were cut back, 3 bases at V and 2 bases at J, with 4 bases in the middle. CDR3 protein: CASSFGNTGELFF. Here the CDR3 DNA reads TGTGCCAGCAGTTTTGGAAACACCGGGGAGCTGTTTTTT.

This clone was counted only a few times. This chain connects TRBV14 to TRBJ2-3; TRBD2 matches at 11 bases. This CDR3 region has 16 residues. Germline-derived CDR1 and CDR2 are SGHDN and FVKESK. With V trimmed by 2 bases and J by 4 bases, 5 bases remained unmatched. CDR3 coding DNA: TGTGCCAGCAGCCAACGACTAGCGGGACGTGCAGATACGCAGTATTTT. This translates into CASSQRLAGRADTQYF.

This clone was observed a single time. The chain uses TRBV15 and TRBJ2-1; D may match TRBD1 or TRBD2 (5 bases each). Germline lookup yields CDR1 LNHNV and CDR2 YYDKDF (reference sequence). V was clipped by 0 bases and J by 7 bases, with 7 bases between them. The CDR3 spans 13 residues. CDR3 nucleotides: TGTGCCACCAGCAGAGATTGGGGGAATGAGCAGTTCTTC. Its translation is CATSRDWGNEQFF.

The chain combines TRBV30 with TRBJ1-1, with no clear D. The CDR3 loop spans 13 amino acids. The germline gives CDR1 GTSNPN, CDR2 SVGIG (reference sequence). Trimming pared 4 bases from V and 1 base from J, leaving 10 bases between. This CDR3 reads CAWNFNRNTEAFF. DNA of the CDR3: TGTGCCTGGAACTTCAACAGGAACACTGAAGCTTTCTTT.

This sequence joins TRBV28 and TRBJ1-2; D might be TRBD1 (5 bases). The CDR3 is 14 residues long. CDR1 MDHEN and CDR2 SYDVKM come from the germline V gene. V was shortened by 6 bases and J by 4 bases, with 15 bases between the two germline ends. The chain's CDR3 is CASSPPAGTYGYTF. The CDR3 DNA reads as TGTGCCAGCAGCCCACCGGCGGGGACCTATGGCTACACCTTC.